This T cell receptor beta chain comes out of a study of beta chain features in type 1 diabetes listed by TCRdb under 2018. Regarding the complete study: Patients and healthy donors did not differ in mean age, gender distribution, total cell number or subset yield. A total of 100 million to 110 million sorted cells were examined across all samples, and a strong correlation was observed between cell number per subset and RNA yield. Naive and central memory subsets were obtained from all 30 or so donors, but regulatory and stem cell-like memory subsets were isolated from only 8 patients and roughly eight healthy donors. In the study, recently diagnosed type 1 diabetes patients and matched healthy donors were compared on the TCRB repertoires of their sorted circulating CD4+ T cell subsets. General study outcomes and caveats: In all four CD4+ subsets, TCRB CDR3 length was moderately but significantly shorter in type 1 diabetes patients. At VDJ recombination sites, type 1 diabetes patients had fewer insertions and more deleted nucleotides, which implies abnormalities in thymic rearrangement. Naive, central memory and regulatory TCRB repertoires appeared to be more similar among patients than among healthy donors. Only small numbers of individuals were included in the HLA sub-analyses, which left unresolved whether HLA type had any influence on TCRB rearrangement. PCR may preferentially amplify shorter templates, but because patient and control samples were amplified and corrected together, any resulting skew would affect both groups equally. Because cDNA rather than genomic DNA was sequenced, highly expressing activated cells could have been over-represented, although no difference in activation and CD3 levels was found between groups.

Sequences SNHLY (CDR1) and FYNNEI (CDR2) are obtained from the germline V gene. V was cut back by 5 bases and J by 3 bases, leaving a gap of 16 bases between them. The CDR3 runs 15 amino acids, cysteine and phenylalanine included. The only DNA kept is the CDR3, 45 bases in frame from the first base. Each donor gave one peripheral blood draw, approximately 110 mL on average, collected into heparinised tubes. Using a panel that included CD45RO, CCR7, CD25, CD127, CD95 and CD27, naive, central memory, regulatory and stem cell-like memory CD4+ T cells were sorted on a BD FACSAria II. Purity was above 95% for every sorted population. PBMCs were separated immediately by Lymphoprep density gradient centrifugation and were stained directly, without being cultured. So that batch effects would be minimized, each experiment stained and sorted samples in pairs, pairing one healthy donor with one patient. The entire amount of isolated RNA was reverse transcribed using the High Capacity cDNA Reverse Transcription Kit, so the sequenced TCRB transcripts were expressed ones. Deep immunoSEQ sequencing was performed on naive, central memory and regulatory T cell samples, with an average of approximately 4 million total reads per sample. Sorted cells were lysed in RLT buffer and RNA was extracted with DNase-treated RNeasy Micro or Mini kits, depending on cell number. Each cell subset was processed on its own to prevent cross-contamination, while patient and healthy donor samples were processed together. The immunoSEQ multiplex PCR was used to amplify TCRB sequences from cDNA, yielding 87-bp fragments that span the CDR3 region. Amplicons were sequenced on the Illumina HiSeq platform. For the original study's pipeline: PCR bias was computationally corrected using synthetic template baselines, reads within Hamming distance 2 were collapsed, and singletons that could not be merged were discarded. Reads were aligned to IMGT to assign V, D and J genes, CDR3 length, and insertions or deletions at six rearrangement sites. Within each subset, clonotype counts were normalized to sorted cell number, after which true diversity and Gini coefficients were computed with the tcR R package. The overlap coefficient, calculated on TCRB nucleotide sequences, was used to quantify repertoire sharing. Out-of-frame TCRB sequences from naive cells were analyzed to stand in for the pre-selection repertoire. TCRdb's version of the immuneACCESS table is confined to in-frame rearrangements and falls short of the full clone set. An unresolved V gene accounts for under half of the shortfall where checked; the remainder is of unknown origin. The V and J calls and clone size are taken from that table; D and trimming were inferred from the DNA. Present in this sample are roughly 730,000 clones, around an eighth of which were seen just once. Clones ranked in the top ten supply less than 0.025% of the sample.

Only a few counts were recorded for this clone. Which antigen it targets is not known. No base qualities exist here, and no much larger clone lies one base off it. The sequencing sample was made of naive CD4+ T cells from blood. The cell subset or site label, as the study defines it: true naive CD4+ T cells. The TCR was taken from a man younger than 35 with type 1 diabetes. Rearrangement joined TRBV2 to TRBJ1-2; the D gene is possibly TRBD1, with 5 bases matching. The CDR3 is CASSPRPGVDYGYTF. The nucleotide sequence reads as follows: TGTGCCAGCAGTCCACGACCGGGGGTCGACTATGGCTACACCTTC.